This paragraph covers one T cell receptor (beta chain) sequence. These data come from a study of blood T cells in healthy people across ages. With a J-beta primer mix and a sample-barcoded 5' primer, a second PCR ran 7 to 11 cycles. TCRdb re-analysed the 5' RACE reads in MiXCR, keeping a single row per CDR3 protein. The sample contains approximately 2,000,000 distinct CDR3 sequences, approximately 40% of which appear only once. CDR1 and CDR2 from the germline V gene are LGHDT and YNNKEL (reference sequence). V gave up 0 bases and J gave up 4 bases, with 22 bases separating them. This CDR3 comprises 18 residues.

The sequence derives from a human donor in good health. The sample comprised blood. The chain joins TRBV3-1 to TRBJ2-7; TRBD1 or TRBD2 may be the D gene (5 bases each). CDR3 residues: CASSQDSKRGESSYEQYF. CDR3 coding DNA: TGTGCCAGCAGCCAAGATTCAAAGAGGGGTGAGTCATCATACGAGCAGTACTTC.